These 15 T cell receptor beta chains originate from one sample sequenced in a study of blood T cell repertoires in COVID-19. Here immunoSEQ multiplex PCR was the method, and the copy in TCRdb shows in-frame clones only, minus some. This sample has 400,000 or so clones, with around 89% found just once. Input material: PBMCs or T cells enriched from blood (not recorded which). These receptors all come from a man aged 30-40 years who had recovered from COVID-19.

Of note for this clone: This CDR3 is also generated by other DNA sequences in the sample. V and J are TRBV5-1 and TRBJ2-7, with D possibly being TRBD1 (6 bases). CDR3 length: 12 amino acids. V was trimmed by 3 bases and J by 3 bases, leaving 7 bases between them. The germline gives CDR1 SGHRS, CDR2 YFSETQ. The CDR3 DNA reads TGCGCCAGCAGCTCACAGGGCTACGAGCAGTACTTC. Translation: CASSSQGYEQYF.

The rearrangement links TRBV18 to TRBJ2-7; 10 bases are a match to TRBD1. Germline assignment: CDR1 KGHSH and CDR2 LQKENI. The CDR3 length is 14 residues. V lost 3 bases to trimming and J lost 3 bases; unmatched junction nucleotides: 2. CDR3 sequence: CASSPRTGGYEQYF. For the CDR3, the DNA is TGTGCCAGCTCACCCCGGACAGGGGGCTACGAGCAGTACTTC.

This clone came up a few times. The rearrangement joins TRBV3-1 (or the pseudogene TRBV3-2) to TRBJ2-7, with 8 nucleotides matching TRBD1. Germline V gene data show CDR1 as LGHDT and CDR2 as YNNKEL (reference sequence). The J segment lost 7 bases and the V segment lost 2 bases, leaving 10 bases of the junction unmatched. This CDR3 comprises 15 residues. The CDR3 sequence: CASSQMGQAFYEQYF. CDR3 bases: TGTGCCAGCAGCCAAATGGGACAGGCGTTTTATGAGCAGTACTTC.

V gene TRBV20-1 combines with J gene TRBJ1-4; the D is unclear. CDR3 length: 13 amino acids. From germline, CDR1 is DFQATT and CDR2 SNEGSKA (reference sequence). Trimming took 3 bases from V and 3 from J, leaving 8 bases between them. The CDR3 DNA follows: TGCAGTGCTAGTTGGAGGGCTAATGAAAAACTGTTTTTT. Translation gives CSASWRANEKLFF.

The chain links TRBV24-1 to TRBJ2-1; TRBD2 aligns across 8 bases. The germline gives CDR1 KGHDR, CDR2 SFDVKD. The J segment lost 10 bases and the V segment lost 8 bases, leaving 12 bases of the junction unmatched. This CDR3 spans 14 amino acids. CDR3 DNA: TGTGCCACCACGGGTGCAGGAGCGGGAGAAGAGCAGTTCTTC. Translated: CATTGAGAGEEQFF.

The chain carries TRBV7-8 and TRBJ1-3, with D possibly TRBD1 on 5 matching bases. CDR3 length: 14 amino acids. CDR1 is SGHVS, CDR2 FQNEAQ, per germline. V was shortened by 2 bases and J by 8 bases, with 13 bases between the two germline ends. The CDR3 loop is CASSLSQGRYTIYF. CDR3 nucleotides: TGTGCCAGCAGCTTAAGCCAGGGTCGGTACACCATATATTTT.

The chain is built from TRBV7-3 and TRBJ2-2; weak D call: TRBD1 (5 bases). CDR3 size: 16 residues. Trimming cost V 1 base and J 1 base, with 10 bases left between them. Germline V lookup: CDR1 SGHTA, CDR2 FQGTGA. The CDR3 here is CASSLIGHLNTGELFF. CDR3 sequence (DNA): TGTGCCAGCAGCTTAATCGGACACCTGAACACCGGGGAGCTGTTTTTT.

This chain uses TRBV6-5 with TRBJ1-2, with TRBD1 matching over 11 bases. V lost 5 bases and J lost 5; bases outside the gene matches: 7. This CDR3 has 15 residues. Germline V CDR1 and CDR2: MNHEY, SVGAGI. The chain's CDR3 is CASSKPGQGDYGYTF. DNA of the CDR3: TGTGCCAGCAGTAAGCCGGGACAGGGGGATTATGGCTACACCTTC.

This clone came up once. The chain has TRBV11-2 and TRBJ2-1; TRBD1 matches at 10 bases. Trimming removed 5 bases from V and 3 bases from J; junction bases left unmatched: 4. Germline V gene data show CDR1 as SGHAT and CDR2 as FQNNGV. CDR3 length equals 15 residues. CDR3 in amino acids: CASSTGTGVYNEQFF. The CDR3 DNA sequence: TGTGCCAGCAGCACTGGGACAGGGGTCTACAATGAGCAGTTCTTC. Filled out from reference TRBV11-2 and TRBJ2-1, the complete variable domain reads EAGVAQSPRYKIIEKRQSVAFWCNPISGHATLYWYQQILGQGPKLLIQFQNNGVVDDSQLPKDRFSAERLKGVDSTLKIQPAKLEDSAVYLCASSTGTGVYNEQFFGPGTRLTVL.

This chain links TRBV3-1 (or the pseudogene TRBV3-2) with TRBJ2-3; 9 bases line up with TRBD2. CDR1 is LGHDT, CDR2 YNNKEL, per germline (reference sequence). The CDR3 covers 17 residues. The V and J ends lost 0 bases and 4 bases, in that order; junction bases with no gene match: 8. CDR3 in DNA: TGTGCCAGCAGCCAAGATCGGCTAGCGGGAATACCAGATACGCAGTATTTT. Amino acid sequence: CASSQDRLAGIPDTQYF.

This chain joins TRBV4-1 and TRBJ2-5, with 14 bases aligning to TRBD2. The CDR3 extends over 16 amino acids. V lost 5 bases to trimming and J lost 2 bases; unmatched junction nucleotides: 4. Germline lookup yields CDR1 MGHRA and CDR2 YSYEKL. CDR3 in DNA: TGCGCCAGCAGCTTTCGACTAGCGGGAGGGCAAGAGACCCAGTACTTC. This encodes CASSFRLAGGQETQYF.

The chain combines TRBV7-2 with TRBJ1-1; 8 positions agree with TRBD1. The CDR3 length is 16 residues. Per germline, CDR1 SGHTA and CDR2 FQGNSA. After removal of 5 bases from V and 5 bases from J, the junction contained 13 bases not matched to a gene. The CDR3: CASSPQGAISSTEAFF. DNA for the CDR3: TGTGCCAGCAGCCCCCAGGGGGCGATTTCGTCGACTGAAGCTTTCTTT.

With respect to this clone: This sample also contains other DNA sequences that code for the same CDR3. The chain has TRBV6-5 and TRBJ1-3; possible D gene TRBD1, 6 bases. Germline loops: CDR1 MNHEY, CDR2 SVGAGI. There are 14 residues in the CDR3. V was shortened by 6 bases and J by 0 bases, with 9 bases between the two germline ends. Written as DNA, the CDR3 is TGTGCCAGCAGCCGGGACAACTCTGGAAACACCATATATTTT. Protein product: CASSRDNSGNTIYF.

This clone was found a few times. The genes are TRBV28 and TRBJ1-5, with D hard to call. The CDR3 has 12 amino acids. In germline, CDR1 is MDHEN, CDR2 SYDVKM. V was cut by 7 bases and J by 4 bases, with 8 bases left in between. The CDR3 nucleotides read TGTGCCAGCAACCGGGGAAATCAGCCCCAGCATTTT. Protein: CASNRGNQPQHF.

CDR3 sequence reads: CASSRWDSSYEQYF. The CDR3, as DNA: TGTGCCAGCAGCCGCTGGGACAGCTCCTACGAGCAGTACTTC. This chain uses TRBV5-5 with TRBJ2-7; 7 positions agree with TRBD1. The junction had 4 bases not matched to a gene; V was cut back by 4 bases and J by 0 bases. The CDR3 is 14 residues long. CDR1 and CDR2 from the germline V gene are SGHKS and YYEKEE (reference sequence).